Sequencing of this T cell receptor beta chain was carried out in a study of cytomegalovirus exposure and HLA in healthy donors. Study-wide points: In a later analysis, compared with equally common non-associated chains, HLA-associated beta chains were more expanded.

As to this clone: Its antigen is still unknown.

With 0 bases removed from V and 4 bases from J, the gap between germline ends came to 9 bases. Germline V gives CDR1 LGHNA, CDR2 YNFKEQ. The CDR3 is made up of 15 amino acids. PCR used 60 Vbeta primers and 13 Jbeta primers. Method: immunoSEQ multiplex PCR; TCRdb's copy keeps in-frame clones and lacks some. The table has approximately 110,000 clones, 69% seen once; the top ten hold about 5.7%. Sequences were obtained from PBMCs. The rearrangement joins TRBV4-2 to TRBJ2-2; no clear D gene. The TCR was taken from a woman aged 65 to 85 in good health and CMV-seropositive. The CDR3 loop reads CASSQETAGTGELFF. The CDR3 DNA sequence: TGTGCCAGCAGCCAAGAAACAGCAGGCACCGGGGAGCTGTTTTTT.